Presented here are 18 T cell receptor beta chains from one specimen sequenced in a study of T-cell memory formation after mild COVID-19. TCRdb redid the calling of the 5' RACE reads with MiXCR, one entry per CDR3 protein. Of about 470,000 distinct CDR3 sequences listed, roughly 25% are singletons. Sequenced sample: PBMCs or a T cell subset sorted from them (not recorded which). These TCRs come from an adult woman who had mild COVID-19 (a few samples of this study predate the infection). Cell type and time point are not known.

This clonotype was seen only a few times. The chain combines TRBV12-3 or TRBV12-4 with TRBJ2-2; D is perhaps TRBD1 or TRBD2 (5 bases each). V was cut by 6 bases and J by 1 base, with 12 bases left in between. The CDR3 covers 15 residues. The CDR3 here is CASRGTSMNTGELFF. CDR3 bases: TGTGCCAGCAGAGGGACGTCCATGAACACCGGGGAGCTGTTTTTT.

The chain is built from TRBV25-1 and TRBJ2-5; unclear D gene. The germline V gene encodes CDR1 MGHDK and CDR2 SYGVNS. Between the trimmed V and J ends, which lost 4 bases and 2 bases, there was a span of 8 bases. The CDR3 spans 13 residues. The CDR3 is CASSVWEQETQYF. The CDR3 DNA sequence: TGTGCCAGCAGTGTTTGGGAACAAGAGACCCAGTACTTC.

This clonotype was recorded a few times. This chain connects TRBV2 to TRBJ2-1; 8 nucleotides agree with TRBD2. The CDR3 is made up of 14 amino acids. CDR1 is SNHLY and CDR2 is FYNNEI in the germline V gene. Trimming at V came to 10 bases and at J to 4 bases, leaving 9 bases not matched to a gene. In nucleotides, the CDR3 is TGTGCCATCCTCCCGAGCGGGGGTTACAATGAGCAGTTCTTC. Translating it yields CAILPSGGYNEQFF.

The rearrangement uses TRBV6-5 and TRBJ2-7; 7 bases line up with TRBD1. Trimming cost V 9 bases and J 2 bases; bases outside gene matches: 7. The CDR3 contains 13 residues. The V gene's germline CDR1 is MNHEY and CDR2 SVGAGI. The CDR3 here is CASLDRVAYEQYF. In DNA, the CDR3 is TGTGCCAGTCTAGACAGGGTGGCCTACGAGCAGTACTTC.

This clonotype turned up a few times. The chain links TRBV7-2 to TRBJ2-2, with 7 bases that match TRBD1. CDR3 length: 15 amino acids. After removal of 5 bases from V and 3 bases from J, the junction contained 6 bases not matched to a gene. Germline V gives CDR1 SGHTA, CDR2 FQGNSA. CDR3 residues: CASSQGTVYTGELFF. As DNA, the CDR3 is TGTGCCAGCAGCCAAGGGACAGTATACACCGGGGAGCTGTTTTTT.

This clonotype was picked up many times. The chain combines TRBV5-1 with TRBJ2-3; the D gene could be TRBD1 or TRBD2 (5 bases each). Trimming took 3 bases from V and 0 from J, leaving 17 bases between them. Germline values: CDR1 SGHRS, CDR2 YFSETQ. The CDR3 is 17 residues long. The CDR3 nucleotides are TGCGCCAGCAGCTACCGGGACCCACTGATTAGCACAGATACGCAGTATTTT. It specifies CASSYRDPLISTDTQYF.

This clonotype was observed a few times. V gene TRBV7-9 combines with J gene TRBJ2-1, with D uncertain. The CDR3 loop spans 16 amino acids. Trimming removed 1 base at V and 0 bases at J, with 10 bases between. Germline CDR1 SEHNR, CDR2 FQNEAQ (reference sequence). The DNA for the CDR3 is TGTGCCAGCAGCTTAGAGGCCTCTAGCTCCTACAATGAGCAGTTCTTC. It is translated as CASSLEASSSYNEQFF. Full variable domain (missing parts from reference TRBV7-9 and TRBJ2-1): DTGVSQNPRHKITKRGQNVTFRCDPISEHNRLYWYRQTLGQGPEFLTYFQNEAQLEKSRLLSDRFSAERPKGSFSTLEIQRTEQGDSAMYLCASSLEASSSYNEQFFGPGTRLTVL.

The chain carries TRBV7-6 and TRBJ2-7, with D tentatively TRBD2 (5 bases). CDR3 size: 13 residues. V dropped 4 bases and J dropped 12 bases, with 19 bases sitting between them. Germline V lookup: CDR1 SGHVS, CDR2 FNYEAQ. The CDR3 DNA is TGTGCCAGCAGCTATCAGGAGTCGTCGGAGGCGTACTTC. It is translated as CASSYQESSEAYF.

There are a few counts of this clonotype. The V gene is TRBV24-1, the J gene TRBJ2-1, with 12 bases identical to TRBD2. Germline loops: CDR1 KGHDR, CDR2 SFDVKD. V lost 2 bases and J lost 4; bases outside the gene matches: 5. The CDR3 consists of 17 residues. CDR3 residues: CATSDSRTSGIYNEQFF. The DNA for the CDR3 is TGTGCCACCAGTGATTCCCGGACTAGCGGGATTTACAATGAGCAGTTCTTC.

Notes on this clonotype: An end of the junction differs from the germline gene, which may be a read error. J is TRBJ2-1 and V is TRBV7-9; D may be TRBD2 (5 bases). In germline, CDR1 is SEHNR, CDR2 FQNEAQ (reference sequence). This CDR3 region has 11 residues. The CDR3 DNA sequence: TGTGCCAGCAGCTTGACGGAGGTCCAGGTCTTC. It translates to CASSLTEVQVF.

The chain links TRBV12-3 or TRBV12-4 to TRBJ1-4, with 8 bases aligning to TRBD1. The CDR3 has 14 residues. The junction had 10 bases not matched to a gene; V was cut back by 3 bases and J by 13 bases. CDR3 residues: CASSFSTRQGRLFF. In DNA form, the CDR3 reads TGTGCCAGCAGTTTTTCCACGAGACAGGGGAGACTGTTTTTT.

This clonotype has more than one count but fewer than ten. The rearrangement links TRBV2 to TRBJ2-3; D is uncertain. Germline CDR1 SNHLY, CDR2 FYNNEI. Between the trimmed V and J ends, which lost 0 bases and 0 bases, there was a span of 4 bases. The CDR3 is 14 residues long. CDR3 nucleotide sequence: TGTGCCAGCAGTGAAGCTGATAGCACAGATACGCAGTATTTT. It specifies CASSEADSTDTQYF. The full variable domain, in which reference TRBV2 and TRBJ2-3 provide the parts outside the CDR3, is EPEVTQTPSHQVTQMGQEVILRCVPISNHLYFYWYRQILGQKVEFLVSFYNNEISEKSEIFDDQFSVERPDGSNFTLKIRSTKLEDSAMYFCASSEADSTDTQYFGPGTRLTVL.

The chain is built from TRBV12-3 or TRBV12-4 and TRBJ1-3; D might be TRBD1 (5 bases). CDR3 size: 15 residues. Trimming shortened V by 2 bases and J by 4 bases, and 12 bases separated the two germline ends. CDR3 loop: CASSLRTQLGNTIYF. The CDR3 region has the DNA TGTGCCAGCAGTTTACGGACACAGCTCGGAAACACCATATATTTT.

This rearrangement joins TRBV9 to TRBJ2-1, with a possible D match to TRBD1 (6 bases). The germline V and J ends were trimmed by 3 bases and 4 bases, with 17 bases remaining between them. The CDR3 extends over 16 amino acids. Germline V gives CDR1 SGDLS, CDR2 YYNGEE. This CDR3 reads CASSERQAGFYNEQFF. Here the CDR3 DNA reads TGTGCCAGCAGCGAAAGACAGGCGGGCTTTTACAATGAGCAGTTCTTC.

This rearrangement joins TRBV5-5 to TRBJ2-5; TRBD2 aligns across 10 bases. The trim removed 4 bases at V and 5 bases at J, leaving 11 bases unmatched. The CDR3 spans 16 residues. Per the germline V gene, CDR1 is SGHKS and CDR2 is YYEKEE (reference sequence). CDR3 bases: TGTGCCAGCAGCACACAAGCGGGAGGGCCGGGGGAGACCCAGTACTTC. Translated: CASSTQAGGPGETQYF.

The gene calls are TRBV30 and TRBJ2-7; no definite D call. Germline CDR1 GTSNPN, CDR2 SVGIG (reference sequence). This CDR3 has 12 amino acids. V shed 3 bases and J shed 2 bases, with 8 bases lying between them. The CDR3 sequence: CAWRNIPYEQYF. The CDR3, as DNA: TGTGCCTGGAGGAACATCCCCTACGAGCAGTACTTC.

The J gene is TRBJ2-3, the V gene TRBV4-3; 8 bases match TRBD2. CDR3 size: 15 residues. In germline, CDR1 is LGHNA, CDR2 YSLEER. V lost 1 base to trimming and J lost 3 bases; unmatched junction nucleotides: 3. CDR3 DNA: TGCGCCAGCAGCCAAGTCGGACTAGCTACAGATACGCAGTATTTT. Its protein product is CASSQVGLATDTQYF.

This chain connects TRBV2 to TRBJ1-2; no firm D call. Germline CDR1 reads SNHLY; CDR2 reads FYNNEI. V was pared by 2 bases and J by 0 bases, with 16 bases between. This CDR3 is 17 amino acids long. The CDR3 loop reads CASSEWLGQAPNYGYTF. CDR3 sequence (DNA): TGTGCCAGCAGTGAATGGTTGGGCCAAGCCCCTAACTATGGCTACACCTTC.